This T cell receptor beta chain appears in the sequencing data of a study of cytomegalovirus exposure and HLA in healthy donors. As for this clone: The antigen is unknown.

Germline V CDR1 and CDR2: LGHNA, YNFKEQ. J gave up 3 bases and V 0 bases, and 3 bases lay outside the gene matches. CDR3 length: 16 amino acids. PCR used 60 Vbeta primers and 13 Jbeta primers. TCRdb's table, derived via immunoSEQ multiplex PCR, lists solely in-frame clones and lacks some. The sample includes over 110,000 clones, approximately 80% of them seen just once. Overall study results and limits: Most CMV-associated TCR beta chains were later found to appear HLA-restricted. Among TCR beta chains, those listed as cytomegalovirus-associated numbered about 160.

Sequenced input: PBMCs. This chain links TRBV4-2 with TRBJ2-2, with 8 positions matching TRBD2. The receptor comes from a woman aged 55-75 years in good health and CMV-seropositive. CDR3 DNA: TGTGCCAGCAGCCAAGATTACGGGAGGGACACCGGGGAGCTGTTTTTT. Encoded protein: CASSQDYGRDTGELFF.